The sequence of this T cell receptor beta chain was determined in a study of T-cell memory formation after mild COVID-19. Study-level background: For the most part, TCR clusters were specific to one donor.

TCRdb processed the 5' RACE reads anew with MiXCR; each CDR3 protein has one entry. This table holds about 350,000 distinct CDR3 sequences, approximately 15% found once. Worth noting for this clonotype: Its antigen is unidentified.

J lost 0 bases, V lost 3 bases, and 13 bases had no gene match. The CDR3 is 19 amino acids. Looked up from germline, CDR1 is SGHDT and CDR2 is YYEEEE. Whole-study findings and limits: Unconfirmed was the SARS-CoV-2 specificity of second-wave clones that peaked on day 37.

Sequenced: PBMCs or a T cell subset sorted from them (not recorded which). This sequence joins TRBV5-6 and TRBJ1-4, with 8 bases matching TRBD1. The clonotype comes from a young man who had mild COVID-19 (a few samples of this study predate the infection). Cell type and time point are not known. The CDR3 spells CASSSTGTGRIATNEKLFF. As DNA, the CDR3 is TGTGCCAGCAGCTCAACAGGGACAGGCCGGATCGCAACTAATGAAAAACTGTTTTTT.